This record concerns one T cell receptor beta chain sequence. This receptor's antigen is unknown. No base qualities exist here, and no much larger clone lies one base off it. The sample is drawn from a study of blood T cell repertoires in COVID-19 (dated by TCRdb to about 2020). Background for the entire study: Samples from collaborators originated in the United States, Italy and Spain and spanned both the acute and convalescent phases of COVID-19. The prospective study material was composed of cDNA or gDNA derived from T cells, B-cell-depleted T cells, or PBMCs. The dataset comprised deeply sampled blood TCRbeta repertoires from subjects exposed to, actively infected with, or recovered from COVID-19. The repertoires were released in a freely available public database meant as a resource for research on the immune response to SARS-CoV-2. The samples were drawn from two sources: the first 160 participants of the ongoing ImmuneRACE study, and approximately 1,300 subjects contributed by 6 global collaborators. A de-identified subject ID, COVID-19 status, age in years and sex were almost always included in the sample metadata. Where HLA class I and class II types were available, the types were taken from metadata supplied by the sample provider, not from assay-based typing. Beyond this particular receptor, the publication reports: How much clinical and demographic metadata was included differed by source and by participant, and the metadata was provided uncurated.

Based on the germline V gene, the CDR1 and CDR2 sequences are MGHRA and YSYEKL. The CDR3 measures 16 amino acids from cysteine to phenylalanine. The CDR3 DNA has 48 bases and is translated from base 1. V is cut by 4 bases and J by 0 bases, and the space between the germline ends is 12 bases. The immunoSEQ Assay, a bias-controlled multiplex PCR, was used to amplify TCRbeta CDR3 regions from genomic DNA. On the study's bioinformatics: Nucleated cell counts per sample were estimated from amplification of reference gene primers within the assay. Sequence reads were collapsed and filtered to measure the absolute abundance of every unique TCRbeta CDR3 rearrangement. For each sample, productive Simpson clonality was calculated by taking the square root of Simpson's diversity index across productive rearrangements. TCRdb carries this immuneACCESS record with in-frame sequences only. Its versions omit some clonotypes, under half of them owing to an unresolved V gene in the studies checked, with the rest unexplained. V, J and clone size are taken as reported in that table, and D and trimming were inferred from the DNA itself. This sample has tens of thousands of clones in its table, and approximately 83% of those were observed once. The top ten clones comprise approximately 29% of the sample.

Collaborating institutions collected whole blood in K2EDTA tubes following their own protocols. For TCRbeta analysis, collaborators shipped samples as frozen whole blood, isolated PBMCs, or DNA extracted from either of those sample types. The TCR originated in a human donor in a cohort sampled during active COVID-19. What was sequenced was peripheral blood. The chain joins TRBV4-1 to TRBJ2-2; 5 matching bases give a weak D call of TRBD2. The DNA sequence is TGCGCCAGCAGCCGGGGAGAGGGAGCGAACACCGGGGAGCTGTTTTTT. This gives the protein CASSRGEGANTGELFF.